Sequencing of this T cell receptor (beta chain) was carried out in a study of T cells in Graves' hyperthyroidism and ophthalmopathy. Study results and caveats: Before onset, ophthalmopathy was predicted by the model a median roughly 6.8 months earlier.

Aged 18 to 65, the patients had hyperthyroidism that was newly diagnosed and had lasted under 2 months. Diagnoses were established using clinical symptoms, serum thyroxine and TRAb, thyroid ultrasound and orbital computed tomography. Fresh peripheral blood, 9.5 to 10 ml of it, supplied the PBMCs. V lost 5 bases, J lost 4 bases, and 9 bases lay in between. This CDR3 is 14 amino acids long. Notes on this clonotype: Its antigen remains unidentified.

RNA transcripts gave rise to amplified TCR beta CDR3 regions. HTBI primers were employed in a first-round RT-PCR of the TCR CDR3. TCRdb reprocessed the multiplex PCR reads with MiXCR, giving one entry per CDR3 protein. The sample includes around 280,000 distinct CDR3 sequences, roughly 15% of them seen just once. Source material: blood. The sequence was obtained from a woman in her thirties or forties with Graves' hyperthyroidism. The rearrangement joins TRBV12-3 or TRBV12-4 to TRBJ2-6; D is uncertain. CDR3 nucleotides: TGTGCCAGCAGTCCACCCCCCGGGGCCAACGTCCTGACTTTC. This encodes CASSPPPGANVLTF.